The 20 T cell receptor beta chains given below trace back to one sample, sequenced in a study of CD8 T cells in Susac syndrome. Reverse transcription of about 0.45 to 1 ug RNA was performed with random hexamers. One entry per CDR3 protein, called by TCRdb with MiXCR from the immunoSEQ multiplex PCR reads. Of roughly 200,000 distinct CDR3 sequences listed, 95% are singletons. Material for sequencing was CD4+ T cells from PBMCs. The receptor source for this set is a human donor in good health.

The chain recombines TRBV30 with TRBJ1-1; no definite D call. Trimming cost V 5 bases and J 2 bases, with 9 bases left between them. Germline V lookup: CDR1 GTSNPN, CDR2 SVGIG (reference sequence). The CDR3 has 12 amino acids. CDR3 residues: CAWAPRNTEAFF. The DNA of the CDR3 is TGTGCCTGGGCTCCGCGAAACACTGAAGCTTTCTTT.

The CDR3 region is CASSKEEKGGYYGYTF. The DNA of the CDR3 is TGTGCCAGCAGCAAAGAGGAGAAGGGAGGCTACTATGGCTACACCTTC. The chain recombines TRBV21-1 with TRBJ1-2. TRBV21-1 is a pseudogene segment. This CDR3 is 16 amino acids long.

The chain carries TRBV11-1 and TRBJ2-7; D unresolved. Trimming took 5 bases from V and 5 from J, leaving 13 bases between them. The CDR3 has 13 amino acids. The germline gives CDR1 SGHAT, CDR2 FQDESV (reference sequence). CDR3 sequence (DNA): TGTGCCAGCAGCCAAGGTCGAAGGGACGAGCAGTACGTC. Translating it yields CASSQGRRDEQYV.

The V gene is TRBV30, the J gene TRBJ1-2; D ambiguous. Per the germline V gene, CDR1 is GTSNPN and CDR2 is SVGIG (reference sequence). This CDR3 is built from 12 residues. Trimming pared 4 bases from V and 4 bases from J, leaving 10 bases between. CDR3 loop: CAWTPESYGYTF. The CDR3 DNA follows: TGTGCCTGGACCCCCGAGAGCTATGGCTACACCTTC.

V gene TRBV18 combines with J gene TRBJ1-5, with D perhaps matching TRBD1 (6 bases). Germline CDR1 KGHSH, CDR2 LQKENI. V lost 5 bases, J lost 4 bases, and 12 bases lay in between. This CDR3 comprises 14 residues. CDR3 residues: CASSIRGENQPQHF. CDR3 bases: TGTGCCAGCTCAATCAGGGGTGAAAATCAGCCCCAGCATTTT. Drawing the rest from reference TRBV18 and TRBJ1-5, the complete variable domain is NAGVMQNPRHLVRRRGQEARLRCSPMKGHSHVYWYRQLPEEGLKFMVYLQKENIIDESGMPKERFSAEFPKEGPSILRIQQVVRGDSAAYFCASSIRGENQPQHFGDGTRLSIL.

The CDR3 region has the DNA TGTGCCAGCAGCGTAGGCGGTTACTTGAGTGGTGAGCAGTTCTTC. This translates into CASSVGGYLSGEQFF. The rearrangement joins TRBV9 to TRBJ2-1; D is ambiguous. The CDR3 runs 15 residues. Germline CDR1 is SGDLS and CDR2 is YYNGEE. Trimming removed 0 bases from V and 9 bases from J, with 16 bases in between.

This chain's CDR3 is CASSFAAGRSYNEQFF. For the CDR3, the DNA is TGTGCCAGCAGTTTCGCAGCGGGCCGCTCATACAATGAGCAGTTCTTC. This chain links TRBV12-3 or TRBV12-4 with TRBJ2-1; D is perhaps TRBD2 (6 bases). With 3 bases removed from V and 4 bases from J, the gap between germline ends came to 16 bases. This CDR3 is built from 16 residues.

The V and J genes are TRBV6-5 and TRBJ2-7, with no clear D. V lost 5 bases and J 3 bases, leaving 11 bases between the germline ends. Germline-derived CDR1 and CDR2 are MNHEY and SVGAGI. The CDR3 extends over 13 amino acids. The DNA for the CDR3 is TGTGCCAGCAGTCAAGGGCTTGGCTACGAGCAGTACTTC. Translated: CASSQGLGYEQYF.

The chain is built from TRBV3-1 and TRBJ2-5; 8 bases are shared with TRBD2. This CDR3 spans 13 amino acids. Germline CDR1 and CDR2: LGHDT and YNNKEL (reference sequence). Trimming at V came to 5 bases and at J to 5 bases, leaving 4 bases not matched to a gene. CDR3 sequence (DNA): TGTGCCAGCAGCACCCGACTAGCGGAGACCCAGTACTTC. This gives the protein CASSTRLAETQYF.

The rearrangement links TRBV3-1 to TRBJ1-1; TRBD1 is a possible D gene (6 bases). The ends were cut back, 0 bases at V and 1 base at J, with 12 bases in the middle. The CDR3 contains 16 residues. Per the germline V gene, CDR1 is LGHDT and CDR2 is YNNKEL (reference sequence). CDR3 bases: TGTGCCAGCAGCCAAGAAGGGGACACACGGAACACTGAAGCTTTCTTT. Its protein product is CASSQEGDTRNTEAFF.

The chain recombines TRBV28 with TRBJ1-2; a possible D gene is TRBD1 (6 bases). CDR3 size: 11 residues. Trimming pared 7 bases from V and 5 bases from J, leaving 8 bases between. The germline V gene encodes CDR1 MDHEN and CDR2 SYDVKM. CDR3 DNA: TGTGCCAGCACCAGGGGTTATGGCTACACCTTC. Residues: CASTRGYGYTF.

The rearrangement links TRBV20-1 to TRBJ2-7; 14 nucleotides agree with TRBD2. Germline loops: CDR1 DFQATT, CDR2 SNEGSKA (reference sequence). Unmatched junction bases numbered 6, after V lost 6 bases and J lost 5 bases. This CDR3 is 14 amino acids long. CDR3 DNA sequence: TGCAGTGCCCCCGGGACTAGCGGGAGCCACGAGCAGTACGTC. This gives the protein CSAPGTSGSHEQYV.

The chain carries TRBV15 and TRBJ1-1; D not resolved. Germline values: CDR1 LNHNV, CDR2 YYDKDF (reference sequence). V was clipped by 2 bases and J by 1 base, with 14 bases between them. This CDR3 has 16 residues. In DNA, the CDR3 is TGTGCCACCAGCAGACCGATTACGCAGGCGAACACTGAAGCTTTCTTT. It specifies CATSRPITQANTEAFF.

The chain joins TRBV20-1 to TRBJ1-5; TRBD1 is a possible D gene (6 bases). Germline lookup yields CDR1 DFQATT and CDR2 SNEGSKA (reference sequence). The V end lost 6 bases, the J end lost 4 bases, and 13 bases lay between the germline ends. CDR3 size: 13 residues. The CDR3 spells CSALGQSNQPQHF. CDR3 sequence (DNA): TGCAGTGCCCTCGGACAGTCAAATCAGCCCCAGCATTTT.

The rearrangement links TRBV5-1 to TRBJ2-3; TRBD1 agrees at 7 bases. Trimming cost V 2 bases and J 1 base; bases outside gene matches: 1. The CDR3 contains 14 residues. Germline lookup yields CDR1 SGHRS and CDR2 YFSETQ. The CDR3, as DNA: TGCGCCAGCAGCTTTGACAGGGGCACAGATACGCAGTATTTT. Encoded protein: CASSFDRGTDTQYF.

The CDR3 sequence is CSVRDRSSYEQYF. The CDR3 DNA is TGCAGCGTGCGGGACAGGAGCTCCTACGAGCAGTACTTC. The chain has TRBV29-1 and TRBJ2-7; 8 positions agree with TRBD1. Germline V lookup: CDR1 SQVTM, CDR2 ANQGSEA. CDR3 length equals 13 residues. V lost 6 bases to trimming and J lost 0 bases; unmatched junction nucleotides: 4.

The DNA of the CDR3 is TGTGCCAGCAGTTACCTGGCTAGCGGCGACACAGATACGCAGTATTTT. Translated: CASSYLASGDTDTQYF. The chain employs TRBV6-5 and TRBJ2-3; 7 bases map to TRBD2. Germline V gene lookup returns CDR1 MNHEY and CDR2 SVGAGI. The trim removed 2 bases at V and 2 bases at J, leaving 7 bases unmatched. The CDR3 extends over 16 amino acids.

The chain carries TRBV14 and TRBJ1-6; 8 positions match TRBD1. The germline CDR1 and CDR2 sequences are SGHDN and FVKESK. The CDR3 has 15 residues. V gave up 4 bases and J gave up 7 bases; unmatched junction bases: 6. CDR3 loop: CASSPGQGGNSPLHF. DNA for the CDR3: TGTGCCAGCAGCCCAGGACAGGGAGGCAATTCACCCCTCCACTTT.

This chain uses TRBV5-1 with TRBJ2-5; 7 nucleotides agree with TRBD1. Germline V gene data show CDR1 as SGHRS and CDR2 as YFSETQ. V shed 4 bases, J shed 2 bases, and the junction held 8 bases outside the gene matches. This CDR3 spans 15 amino acids. The CDR3 spells CASSLTGTGQETQYF. The CDR3 DNA reads as TGCGCCAGCAGCCTGACAGGGACGGGGCAAGAGACCCAGTACTTC.

This rearrangement joins TRBV11-2 to TRBJ2-7; no definite D call. V was trimmed by 3 bases and J by 6 bases, leaving 12 bases between them. The CDR3 has 13 amino acids. Germline values: CDR1 SGHAT, CDR2 FQNNGV. The CDR3 DNA reads as TGTGCCAGCAGCTTTGTGATGGACGGCGAGCAGTACGTC. It codes for CASSFVMDGEQYV.